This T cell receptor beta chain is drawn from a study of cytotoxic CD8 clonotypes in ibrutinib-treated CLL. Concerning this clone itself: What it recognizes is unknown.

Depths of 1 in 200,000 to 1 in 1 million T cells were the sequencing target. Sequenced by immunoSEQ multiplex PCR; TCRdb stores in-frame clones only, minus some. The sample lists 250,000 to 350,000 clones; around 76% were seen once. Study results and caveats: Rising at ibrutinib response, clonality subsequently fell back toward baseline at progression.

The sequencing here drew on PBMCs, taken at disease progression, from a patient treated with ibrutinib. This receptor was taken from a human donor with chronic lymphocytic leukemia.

CDR3 residues: CASSNGVRETQYF. CDR3 DNA: TGTGCCAGCAGTAACGGGGTACGAGAGACCCAGTACTTC. V gene TRBV6-5 combines with J gene TRBJ2-5; TRBD2 is a possible D gene (5 bases). Germline CDR1 MNHEY, CDR2 SVGAGI. Trimming removed 5 bases at V and 4 bases at J, with 11 bases between. The CDR3 is made up of 13 amino acids.